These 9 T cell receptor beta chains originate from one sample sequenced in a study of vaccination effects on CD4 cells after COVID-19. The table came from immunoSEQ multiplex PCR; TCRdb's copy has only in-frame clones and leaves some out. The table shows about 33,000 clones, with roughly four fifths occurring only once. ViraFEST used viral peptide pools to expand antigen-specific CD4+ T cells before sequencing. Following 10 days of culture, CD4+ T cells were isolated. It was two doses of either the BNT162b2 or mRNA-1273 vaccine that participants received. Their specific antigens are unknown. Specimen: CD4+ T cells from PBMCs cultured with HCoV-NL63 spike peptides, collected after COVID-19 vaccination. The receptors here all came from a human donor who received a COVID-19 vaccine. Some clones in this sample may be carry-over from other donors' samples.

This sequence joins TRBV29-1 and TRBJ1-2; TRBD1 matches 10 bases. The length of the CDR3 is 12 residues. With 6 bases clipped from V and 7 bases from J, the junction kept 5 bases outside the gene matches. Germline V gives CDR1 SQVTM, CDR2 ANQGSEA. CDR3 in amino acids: CSVVTGGGGYTF. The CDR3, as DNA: TGCAGCGTGGTGACAGGGGGCGGTGGCTACACCTTC.

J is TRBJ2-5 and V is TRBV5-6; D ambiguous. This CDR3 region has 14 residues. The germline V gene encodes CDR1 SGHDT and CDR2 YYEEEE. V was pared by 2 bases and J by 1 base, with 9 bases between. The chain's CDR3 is CASSLKQVQETQYF. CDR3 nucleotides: TGTGCCAGCAGCTTAAAACAAGTCCAAGAGACCCAGTACTTC.

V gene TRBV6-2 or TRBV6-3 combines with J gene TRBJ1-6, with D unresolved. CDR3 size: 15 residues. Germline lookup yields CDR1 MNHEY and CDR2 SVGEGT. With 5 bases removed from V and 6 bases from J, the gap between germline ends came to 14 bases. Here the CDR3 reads CASSTPRRSNSPLHF. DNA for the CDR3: TGTGCCAGCAGTACCCCCCGACGGAGTAATTCACCCCTCCACTTT.

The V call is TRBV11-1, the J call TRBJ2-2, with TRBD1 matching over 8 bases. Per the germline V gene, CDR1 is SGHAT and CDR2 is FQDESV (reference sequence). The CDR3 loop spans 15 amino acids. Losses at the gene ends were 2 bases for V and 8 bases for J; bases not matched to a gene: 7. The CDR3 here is CASSLFGQGRGELFF. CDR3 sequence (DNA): TGTGCCAGCAGCTTATTTGGACAGGGTAGAGGGGAGCTGTTTTTT.

CDR3 sequence: CASGHTEAFF. The CDR3 DNA reads as TGTGCCAGTGGACACACTGAAGCTTTCTTT. The chain couples TRBV6-5 to TRBJ1-1; D gene unclear. The CDR3 has 10 residues. The V end lost 9 bases, the J end lost 3 bases, and 5 bases lay between the germline ends. The germline V gene has CDR1 MNHEY and CDR2 SVGAGI.

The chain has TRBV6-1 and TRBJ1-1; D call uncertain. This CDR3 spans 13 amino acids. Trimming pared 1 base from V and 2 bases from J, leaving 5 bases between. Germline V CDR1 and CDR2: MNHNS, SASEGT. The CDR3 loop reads CASSEDHNTEAFF. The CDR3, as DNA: TGTGCCAGCAGTGAAGACCACAACACTGAAGCTTTCTTT.

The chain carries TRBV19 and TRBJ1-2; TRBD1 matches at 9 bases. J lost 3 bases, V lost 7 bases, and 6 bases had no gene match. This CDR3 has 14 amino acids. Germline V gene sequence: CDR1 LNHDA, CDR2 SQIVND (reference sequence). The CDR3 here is CASNLGQGDYGYTF. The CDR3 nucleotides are TGTGCCAGTAATTTGGGACAGGGTGACTATGGCTACACCTTC.

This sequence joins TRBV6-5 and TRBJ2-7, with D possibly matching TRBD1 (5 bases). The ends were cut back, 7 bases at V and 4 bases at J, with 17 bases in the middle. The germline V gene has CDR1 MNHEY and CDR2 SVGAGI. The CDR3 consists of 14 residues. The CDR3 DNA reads TGTGCCAGCAAATCTGGGCAGGGTGGATACGAGCAGTACGTC. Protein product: CASKSGQGGYEQYV.

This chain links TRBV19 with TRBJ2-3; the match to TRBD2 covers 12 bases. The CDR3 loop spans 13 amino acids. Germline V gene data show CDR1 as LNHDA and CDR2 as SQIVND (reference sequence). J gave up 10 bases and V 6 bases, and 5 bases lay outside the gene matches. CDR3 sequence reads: CASRSSGGAAQYF. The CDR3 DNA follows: TGTGCCAGTAGATCTAGCGGGGGGGCTGCGCAGTATTTT.